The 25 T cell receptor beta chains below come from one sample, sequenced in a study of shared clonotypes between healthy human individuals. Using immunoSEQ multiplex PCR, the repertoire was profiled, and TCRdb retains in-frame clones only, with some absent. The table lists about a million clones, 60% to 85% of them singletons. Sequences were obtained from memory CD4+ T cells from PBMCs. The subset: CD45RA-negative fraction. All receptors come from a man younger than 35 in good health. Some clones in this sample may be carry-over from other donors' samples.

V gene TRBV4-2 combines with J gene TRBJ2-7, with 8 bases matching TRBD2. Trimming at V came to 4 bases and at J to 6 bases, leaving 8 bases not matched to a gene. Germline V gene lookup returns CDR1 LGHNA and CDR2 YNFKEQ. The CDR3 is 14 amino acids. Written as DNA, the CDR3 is TGTGCCAGCAGCCCCGGGAGGGGGGCGGGCGAGCAGTACTTC. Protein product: CASSPGRGAGEQYF.

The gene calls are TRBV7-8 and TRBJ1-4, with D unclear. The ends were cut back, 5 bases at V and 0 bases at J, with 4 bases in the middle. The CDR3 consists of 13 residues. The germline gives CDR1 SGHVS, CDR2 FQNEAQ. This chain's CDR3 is CASSKATNEKLFF. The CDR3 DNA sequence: TGTGCCAGCAGCAAAGCAACTAATGAAAAACTGTTTTTT.

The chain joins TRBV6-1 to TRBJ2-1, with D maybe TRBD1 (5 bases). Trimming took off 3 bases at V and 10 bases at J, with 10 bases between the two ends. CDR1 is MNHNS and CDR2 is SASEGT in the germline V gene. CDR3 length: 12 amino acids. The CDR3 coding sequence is TGTGCCAGCAGTGATCAGGGTTGGGAGCAGTTCTTC. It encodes CASSDQGWEQFF.

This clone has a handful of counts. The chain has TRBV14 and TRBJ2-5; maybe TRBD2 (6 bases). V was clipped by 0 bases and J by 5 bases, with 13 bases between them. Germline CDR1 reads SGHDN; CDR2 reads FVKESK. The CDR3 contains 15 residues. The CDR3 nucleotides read TGTGCCAGCAGCCAAGATAGGAGGGCCCGGGAGACCCAGTACTTC. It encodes CASSQDRRARETQYF.

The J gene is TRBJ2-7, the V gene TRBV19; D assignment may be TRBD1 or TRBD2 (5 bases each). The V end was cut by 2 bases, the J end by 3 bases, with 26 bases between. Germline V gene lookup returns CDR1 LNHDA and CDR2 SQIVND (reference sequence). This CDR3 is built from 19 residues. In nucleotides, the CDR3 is TGTGCCAGTAGTATATCCACCCAGACCAAGGGACCGTTATACTACGAGCAGTACTTC. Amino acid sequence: CASSISTQTKGPLYYEQYF. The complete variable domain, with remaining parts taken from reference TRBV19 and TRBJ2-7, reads DGGITQSPKYLFRKEGQNVTLSCEQNLNHDAMYWYRQDPGQGLRLIYYSQIVNDFQKGDIAEGYSVSREKKESFPLTVTSAQKNPTAFYLCASSISTQTKGPLYYEQYFGPGTRLTVT.

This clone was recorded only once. The CDR3 loop is CASSRAHTSGSLSEQFF. CDR3 bases: TGTGCCAGCAGCCGAGCCCACACTAGCGGGAGTTTGTCTGAGCAGTTCTTC. The gene calls are TRBV7-3 and TRBJ2-1, with TRBD2 identical over 11 bases. J was trimmed by 9 bases and V by 5 bases; bases with no gene match: 15. Germline CDR1 reads SGHTA; CDR2 reads FQGTGA. This CDR3 is 17 amino acids long.

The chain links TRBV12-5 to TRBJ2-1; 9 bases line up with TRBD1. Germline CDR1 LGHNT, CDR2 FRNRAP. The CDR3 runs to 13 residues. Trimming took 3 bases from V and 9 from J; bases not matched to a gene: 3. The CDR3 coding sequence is TGTGCTAGTGGTTTAGACAGGGGGGCTGAGCAGTTCTTC. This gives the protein CASGLDRGAEQFF.

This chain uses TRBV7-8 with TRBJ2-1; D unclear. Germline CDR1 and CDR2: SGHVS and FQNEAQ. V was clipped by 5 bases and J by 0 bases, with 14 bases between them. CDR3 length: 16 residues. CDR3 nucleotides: TGTGCCAGCAGCCCCCGGGCCCTGAGCTCCTACAATGAGCAGTTCTTC. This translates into CASSPRALSSYNEQFF.

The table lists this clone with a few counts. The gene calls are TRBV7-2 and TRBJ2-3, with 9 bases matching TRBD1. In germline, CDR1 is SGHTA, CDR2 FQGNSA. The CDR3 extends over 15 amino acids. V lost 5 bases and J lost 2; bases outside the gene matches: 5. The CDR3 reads CASSPDRGHTDTQYF. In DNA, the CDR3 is TGTGCCAGCAGCCCGGACAGGGGCCACACAGATACGCAGTATTTT.

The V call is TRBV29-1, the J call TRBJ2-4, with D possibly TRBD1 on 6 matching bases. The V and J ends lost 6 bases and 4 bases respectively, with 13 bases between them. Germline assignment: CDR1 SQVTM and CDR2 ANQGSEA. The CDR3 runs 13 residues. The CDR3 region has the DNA TGCAGCGTGGTCTTAACAGGGAAAAACATTCAGTACTTC. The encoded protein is CSVVLTGKNIQYF.

DNA of the CDR3: TGTGCCTGGGCCAGAACGGGGGCCCAGTACTTC. This translates into CAWARTGAQYF. The V and J genes are TRBV30 and TRBJ2-5; maybe TRBD2 (6 bases). The length of the CDR3 is 11 residues. Trimming stripped 5 bases from V and 9 bases from J, with 13 bases between. Germline V lookup: CDR1 GTSNPN, CDR2 SVGIG (reference sequence). The whole variable domain, remainder taken from reference TRBV30 and TRBJ2-5, is SQTIHQWPATLVQPVGSPLSLECTVEGTSNPNLYWYRQAAGRGLQLLFYSVGIGQISSEVPQNLSASRPQDRQFILSSKKLLLSDSGFYLCAWARTGAQYFGPGTRLLVL.

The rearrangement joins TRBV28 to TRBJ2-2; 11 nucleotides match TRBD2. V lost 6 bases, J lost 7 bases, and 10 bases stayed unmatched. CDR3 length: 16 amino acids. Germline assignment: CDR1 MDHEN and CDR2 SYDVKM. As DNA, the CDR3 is TGTGCCAGCAGGGCTCAAGCGGGACTAGCGGTCGGGGAGCTGTTTTTT. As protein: CASRAQAGLAVGELFF.

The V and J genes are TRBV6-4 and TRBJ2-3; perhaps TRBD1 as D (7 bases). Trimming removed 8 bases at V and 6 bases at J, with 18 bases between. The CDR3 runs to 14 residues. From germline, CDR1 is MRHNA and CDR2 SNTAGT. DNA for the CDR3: TGTGCCAGCCGCAACCGGGCAGGGGGGGATACGCAGTATTTT. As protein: CASRNRAGGDTQYF.

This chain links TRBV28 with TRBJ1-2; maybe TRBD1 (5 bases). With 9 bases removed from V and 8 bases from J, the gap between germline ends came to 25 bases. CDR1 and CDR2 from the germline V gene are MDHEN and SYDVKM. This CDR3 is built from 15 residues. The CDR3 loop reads CASTLPGSTARGYTF. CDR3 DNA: TGTGCCAGTACCCTTCCAGGGTCTACCGCGCGGGGCTACACCTTC.

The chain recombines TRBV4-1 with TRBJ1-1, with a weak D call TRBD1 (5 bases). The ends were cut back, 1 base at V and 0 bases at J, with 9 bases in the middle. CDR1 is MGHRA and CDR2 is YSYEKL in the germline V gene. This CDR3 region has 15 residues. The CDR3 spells CASSQVGVMNTEAFF. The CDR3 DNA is TGCGCCAGCAGCCAAGTGGGGGTTATGAACACTGAAGCTTTCTTT.

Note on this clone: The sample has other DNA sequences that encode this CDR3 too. The CDR3 loop is CSARKGTEAFF. CDR3 coding DNA: TGCAGTGCTAGAAAGGGGACTGAAGCTTTCTTT. The chain couples TRBV20-1 to TRBJ1-1; weak D call: TRBD1 (5 bases). V lost 2 bases and J lost 5, with 6 bases in between. The germline V gene has CDR1 DFQATT and CDR2 SNEGSKA (reference sequence). The CDR3 is 11 residues long.

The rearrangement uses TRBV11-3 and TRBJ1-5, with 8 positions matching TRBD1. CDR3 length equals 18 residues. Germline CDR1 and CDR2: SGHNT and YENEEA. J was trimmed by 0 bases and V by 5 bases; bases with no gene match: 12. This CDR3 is CASSAGTGTNYSNQPQHF. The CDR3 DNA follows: TGTGCCAGCAGCGCAGGGACAGGAACAAATTATAGCAATCAGCCCCAGCATTTT.

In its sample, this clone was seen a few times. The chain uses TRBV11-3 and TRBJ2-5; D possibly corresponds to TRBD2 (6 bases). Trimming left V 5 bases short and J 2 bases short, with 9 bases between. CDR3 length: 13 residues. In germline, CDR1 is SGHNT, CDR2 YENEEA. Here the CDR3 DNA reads TGTGCCAGCAGCCCCGGGAGTCAAGAGACCCAGTACTTC. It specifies CASSPGSQETQYF.

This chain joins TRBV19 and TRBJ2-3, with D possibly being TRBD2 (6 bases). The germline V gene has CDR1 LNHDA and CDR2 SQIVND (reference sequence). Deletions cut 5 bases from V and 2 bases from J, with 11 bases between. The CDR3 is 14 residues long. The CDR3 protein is CASSGGLSTDTQYF. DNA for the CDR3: TGTGCCAGTAGTGGAGGGCTCTCCACAGATACGCAGTATTTT.

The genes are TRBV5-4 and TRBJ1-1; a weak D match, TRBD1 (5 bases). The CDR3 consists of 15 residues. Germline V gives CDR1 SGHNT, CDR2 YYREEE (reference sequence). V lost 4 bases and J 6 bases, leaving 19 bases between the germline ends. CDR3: CASSPAVDREPEAFF. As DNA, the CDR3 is TGTGCCAGCAGCCCTGCTGTCGACAGAGAACCTGAAGCTTTCTTT.

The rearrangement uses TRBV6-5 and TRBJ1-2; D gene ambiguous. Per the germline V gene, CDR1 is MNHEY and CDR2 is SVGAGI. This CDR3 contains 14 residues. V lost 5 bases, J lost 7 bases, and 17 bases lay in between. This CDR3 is CASSPLGGNGGYTF. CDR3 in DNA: TGTGCCAGCAGTCCCTTGGGAGGGAATGGTGGCTACACCTTC.

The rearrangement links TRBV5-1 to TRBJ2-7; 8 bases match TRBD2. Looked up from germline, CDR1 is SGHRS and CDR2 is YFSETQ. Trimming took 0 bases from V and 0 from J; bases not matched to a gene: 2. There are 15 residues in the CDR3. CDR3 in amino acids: CASSLVLAGSYEQYF. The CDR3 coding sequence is TGCGCCAGCAGCTTGGTTCTAGCGGGCTCCTACGAGCAGTACTTC. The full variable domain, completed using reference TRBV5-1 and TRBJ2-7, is KAGVTQTPRYLIKTRGQQVTLSCSPISGHRSVSWYQQTPGQGLQFLFEYFSETQRNKGNFPGRFSGRQFSNSRSEMNVSTLELGDSALYLCASSLVLAGSYEQYFGPGTRLTVT.

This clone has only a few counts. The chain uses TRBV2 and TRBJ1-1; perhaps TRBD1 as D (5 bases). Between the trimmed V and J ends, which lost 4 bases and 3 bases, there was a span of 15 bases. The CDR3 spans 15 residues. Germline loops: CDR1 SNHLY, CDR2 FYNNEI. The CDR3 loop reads CASSGGRVRDTEAFF. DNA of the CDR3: TGTGCCAGCAGTGGGGGCCGGGTGCGGGACACTGAAGCTTTCTTT.

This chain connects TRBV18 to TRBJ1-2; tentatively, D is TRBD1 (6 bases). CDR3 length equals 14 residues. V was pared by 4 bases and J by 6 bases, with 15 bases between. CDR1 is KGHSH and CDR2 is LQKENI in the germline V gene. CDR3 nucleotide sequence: TGTGCCAGCTCACAAACCAGGGGCTATGATGGCTACACCTTC. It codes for CASSQTRGYDGYTF.

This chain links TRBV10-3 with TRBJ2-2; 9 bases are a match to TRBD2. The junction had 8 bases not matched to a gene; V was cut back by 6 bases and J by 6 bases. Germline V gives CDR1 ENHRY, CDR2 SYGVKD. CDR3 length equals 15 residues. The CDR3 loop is CAISDRTSESGELFF. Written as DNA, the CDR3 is TGTGCCATCAGCGACCGGACTAGCGAATCCGGGGAGCTGTTTTTT.